The 4 T cell receptor beta chains below all came from one sample that was sequenced in a study of cytomegalovirus exposure and HLA in healthy donors. Measured with immunoSEQ multiplex PCR; TCRdb has only the in-frame clones, and not every one. The sample contains around 150,000 clones, under 95% of which appear only once. The specimen was PBMCs. These receptors were obtained from a young woman in good health and CMV-seropositive.

The gene calls are TRBV19 and TRBJ2-1; TRBD2 matches at 11 bases. V gave up 7 bases and J gave up 5 bases; unmatched junction bases: 7. Looked up from germline, CDR1 is LNHDA and CDR2 is SQIVND (reference sequence). CDR3 length: 15 residues. The CDR3 here is CASNALAGVDNEQFF. CDR3 nucleotide sequence: TGTGCCAGTAACGCACTAGCGGGAGTCGACAATGAGCAGTTCTTC.

This chain links TRBV19 with TRBJ1-2; perhaps TRBD1 as D (6 bases). Trimming took 7 bases from V and 3 from J, leaving 9 bases between them. Per the germline V gene, CDR1 is LNHDA and CDR2 is SQIVND (reference sequence). The CDR3 runs to 12 residues. CDR3 in DNA: TGTGCCAGTACCCGGACAGACTATGGCTACACCTTC. This codes for CASTRTDYGYTF.

The rearrangement joins TRBV7-9 to TRBJ1-1, with 8 bases lining up with TRBD1. Germline V CDR1 and CDR2: SEHNR, FQNEAQ (reference sequence). The CDR3 has 19 residues. Trimming at V came to 2 bases and at J to 2 bases, leaving 16 bases not matched to a gene. CDR3 amino acids: CASSLLTGGEWVSNTEAFF. The CDR3 DNA sequence: TGTGCCAGCAGCTTATTAACAGGGGGGGAATGGGTTTCAAACACTGAAGCTTTCTTT. The complete variable domain, with remaining parts taken from reference TRBV7-9 and TRBJ1-1, reads DTGVSQNPRHKITKRGQNVTFRCDPISEHNRLYWYRQTLGQGPEFLTYFQNEAQLEKSRLLSDRFSAERPKGSFSTLEIQRTEQGDSAMYLCASSLLTGGEWVSNTEAFFGQGTRLTVV.

This rearrangement joins TRBV6-4 to TRBJ1-1, with D possibly TRBD1 on 6 matching bases. Trimming cost V 2 bases and J 4 bases, with 11 bases left between them. The CDR3 length is 14 residues. CDR1 MRHNA and CDR2 SNTAGT come from the germline V gene. The CDR3 coding sequence is TGTGCCAGCAGTGACAAACAGGGTGGCACTGAAGCTTTCTTT. Translated, it gives CASSDKQGGTEAFF.